This entry is about one T cell receptor (beta chain). Its antigen is not known. The data belong to a study of cytomegalovirus exposure and HLA in healthy donors. Study-wide results and caveats: CMV serostatus alone was available as immune exposure information. Reports showed the classifier diagnosing cytomegalovirus status with high specificity and sensitivity.

It was with 60 Vbeta and 13 Jbeta primers that the PCR ran. Here immunoSEQ multiplex PCR was the method, and the copy in TCRdb shows in-frame clones only, minus some. Of roughly 150,000 clones in the sample, around 77% were seen once. The sequenced material came from PBMCs. The sequence derives from a middle-aged woman in good health and CMV-seronegative.

In DNA form, the CDR3 reads TGTGCCAGCAGTTCGGGACAGAAGACGAACACTGAAGCTTTCTTT. Translating it yields CASSSGQKTNTEAFF. The chain couples TRBV28 to TRBJ1-1; 7 nucleotides match TRBD1. The germline gives CDR1 MDHEN, CDR2 SYDVKM. J lost 1 base, V lost 4 bases, and 6 bases had no gene match. This CDR3 has 15 residues.